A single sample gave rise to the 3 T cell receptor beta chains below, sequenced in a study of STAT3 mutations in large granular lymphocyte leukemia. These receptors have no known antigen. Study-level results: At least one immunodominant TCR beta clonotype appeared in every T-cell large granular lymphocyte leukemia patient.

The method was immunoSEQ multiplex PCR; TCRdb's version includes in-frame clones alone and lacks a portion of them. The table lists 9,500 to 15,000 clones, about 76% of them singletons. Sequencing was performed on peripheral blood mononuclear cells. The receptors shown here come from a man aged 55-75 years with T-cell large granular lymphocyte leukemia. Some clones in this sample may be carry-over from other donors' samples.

CDR3 nucleotide sequence: TGCAGCGCTGATCGCCCCTACAATGAGCAGTTCTTC. Its protein is CSADRPYNEQFF. This sequence joins TRBV29-1 and TRBJ2-1; D gene unclear. The germline V gene has CDR1 SQVTM and CDR2 ANQGSEA. With 7 bases removed from V and 2 bases from J, the gap between germline ends came to 9 bases. The CDR3 covers 12 residues.

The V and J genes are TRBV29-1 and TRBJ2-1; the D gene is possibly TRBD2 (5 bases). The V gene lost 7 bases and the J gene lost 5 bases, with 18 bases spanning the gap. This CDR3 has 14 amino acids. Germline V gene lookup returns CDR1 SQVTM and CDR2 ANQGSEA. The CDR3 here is CSAHRRRFNNEQFF. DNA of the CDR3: TGCAGCGCCCATCGACGGAGGTTCAACAATGAGCAGTTCTTC.

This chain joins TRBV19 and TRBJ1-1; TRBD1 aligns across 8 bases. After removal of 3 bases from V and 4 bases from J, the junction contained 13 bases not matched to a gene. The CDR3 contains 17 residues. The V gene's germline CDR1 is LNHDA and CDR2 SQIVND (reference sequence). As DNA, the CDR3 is TGTGCCAGTAGTATGCAAAGGACAGGGAGTTTGGGCACTGAAGCTTTCTTT. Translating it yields CASSMQRTGSLGTEAFF.